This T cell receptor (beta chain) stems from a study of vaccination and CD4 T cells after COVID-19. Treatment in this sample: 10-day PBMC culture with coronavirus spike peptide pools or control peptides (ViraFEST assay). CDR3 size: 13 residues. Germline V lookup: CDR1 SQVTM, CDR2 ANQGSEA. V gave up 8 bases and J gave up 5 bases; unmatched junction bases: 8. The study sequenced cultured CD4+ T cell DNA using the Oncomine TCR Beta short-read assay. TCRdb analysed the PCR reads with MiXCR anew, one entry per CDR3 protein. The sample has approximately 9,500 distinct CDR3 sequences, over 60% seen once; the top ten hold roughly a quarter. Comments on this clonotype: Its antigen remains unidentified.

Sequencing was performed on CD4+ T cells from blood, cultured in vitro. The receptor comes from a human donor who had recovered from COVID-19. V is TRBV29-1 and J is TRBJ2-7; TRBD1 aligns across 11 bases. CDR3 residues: CSTRRTGGDEQYF. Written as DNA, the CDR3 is TGCAGCACCAGACGGACAGGGGGCGACGAGCAGTACTTC.